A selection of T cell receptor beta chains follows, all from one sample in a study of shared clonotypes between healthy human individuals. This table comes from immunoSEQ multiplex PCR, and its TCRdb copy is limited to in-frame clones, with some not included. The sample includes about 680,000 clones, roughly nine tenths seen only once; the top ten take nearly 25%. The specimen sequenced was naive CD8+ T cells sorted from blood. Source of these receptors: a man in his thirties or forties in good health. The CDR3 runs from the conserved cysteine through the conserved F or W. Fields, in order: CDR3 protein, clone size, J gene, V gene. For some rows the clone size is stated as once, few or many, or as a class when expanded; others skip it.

CDR3aa: CASSQKTGIQETQYF
abundance: .
j_gene: TRBJ2-5
v_gene: TRBV14

CDR3aa: CATSRDRGTGNEQFF
abundance: .
j_gene: TRBJ2-1
v_gene: TRBV15

CDR3aa: CASSRRGASSTDTQYF
abundance: .
j_gene: TRBJ2-3
v_gene: TRBV9

CDR3aa: CASSQDEAHGTDTQYF
abundance: .
j_gene: TRBJ2-3
v_gene: TRBV4-3

CDR3aa: CASSPPGDRANNEQFF
abundance: .
j_gene: TRBJ2-1
v_gene: TRBV5-1

CDR3aa: CASREEGPEQYF
abundance: .
j_gene: TRBJ2-7
v_gene: TRBV14

CDR3aa: CASSLTTGPYQPQHF
abundance: .
j_gene: TRBJ1-5
v_gene: TRBV19

CDR3aa: CATSLAGALYF
abundance: .
j_gene: TRBJ2-3
v_gene: TRBV6-5

CDR3aa: CASTLAGTSYNEQFF
abundance: .
j_gene: TRBJ2-1
v_gene: TRBV19

CDR3aa: CASSLFGEDEKLFF
abundance: .
j_gene: TRBJ1-4
v_gene: TRBV27

CDR3aa: CASSLVAGVTGELFF
abundance: .
j_gene: TRBJ2-2
v_gene: TRBV7-9

CDR3aa: CASRPIYPAGPTDTQYF
abundance: .
j_gene: TRBJ2-3
v_gene: TRBV28

CDR3aa: CASSLGQGQSAEAFF
abundance: .
j_gene: TRBJ1-1
v_gene: TRBV5-1

CDR3aa: CASSLVTGGTAFF
abundance: .
j_gene: TRBJ1-1
v_gene: TRBV11-2

CDR3aa: CASSEYRGRERYGYTF
abundance: .
j_gene: TRBJ1-2
v_gene: TRBV25-1

CDR3aa: CASSFGQGGYEQYF
abundance: .
j_gene: TRBJ2-7
v_gene: TRBV14

CDR3aa: CASSLRGGTSPTEEQYF
abundance: .
j_gene: TRBJ2-7
v_gene: TRBV27

CDR3aa: CASSLGVSSGNTIYF
abundance: .
j_gene: TRBJ1-3
v_gene: TRBV5-1

CDR3aa: CASSLVLGEGPGELFF
abundance: .
j_gene: TRBJ2-2
v_gene: TRBV7-6

CDR3aa: CSVAYDTYGYTF
abundance: .
j_gene: TRBJ1-2
v_gene: TRBV29-1

CDR3aa: CASSPIGAGSDTQYF
abundance: .
j_gene: TRBJ2-3
v_gene: TRBV7-9

CDR3aa: CASSLRDRGTNEKLFF
abundance: once
j_gene: TRBJ1-4
v_gene: TRBV5-5

CDR3aa: CASRYASGETQYF
abundance: .
j_gene: TRBJ2-5
v_gene: TRBV2